A selection of T cell receptor beta chains follows, all from one sample in a study of Ad26.COV2.S vaccination and SARS-CoV-2 variants. Clones were sequenced by immunoSEQ multiplex PCR, and TCRdb holds only the in-frame ones, with some missing. The data contain about 480,000 clones, roughly nine tenths of them seen just once; the ten biggest clones take up around 13%. Here the sequenced sample was peripheral blood, taken in a trial of Ad26.COV2.S vaccine versus placebo. All receptors derive from a person aged 18 to 59 who received the Ad26.COV2.S COVID-19 vaccine or a placebo. The CDR3 runs from the conserved cysteine through the conserved F or W. Fields, in order: clone size, V gene, J gene, D gene, CDR3 DNA, CDR3 protein. The D gene is left open where the match is weak. Size is omitted from some rows. Given values are once, few, many or a class for expanded clones.

once,TRBV28,TRBJ1-4,.,TGTGCCAGCAGTTTAGGCAAAACGGCTCTGTTTTTT,CASSLGKTALFF
once,TRBV7-8,TRBJ1-3,TRBD1,TGTGCCAGCAGCTTAGGCGGGACAGGGGGCACCGGTTTTGGAAACACCATATATTTT,CASSLGGTGGTGFGNTIYF
.,TRBV30,TRBJ2-7,TRBD1,TGTGCCTTACGGACAGGGGGCTTCCAGCGGTACGAGCAGTACTTC,CALRTGGFQRYEQYF
.,TRBV14,TRBJ2-1,.,TGTGCCAGCAGCCAAGCCATAGGCCGCAATGAGCAGTTCTTC,CASSQAIGRNEQFF
.,TRBV6-2/TRBV6-3,TRBJ1-5,.,TGTGCCAGCAGTCTACAAGTTAATCAGCCCCAGCATTTT,CASSLQVNQPQHF
.,TRBV11-2,TRBJ2-7,TRBD1,TGTGCCAGCAGCCCTACAGGGGGTGAGCAGTACTTC,CASSPTGGEQYF
.,TRBV7-9,TRBJ1-2,TRBD1,TGTGCCAGCAGCTTACACACTGGACAGGGGGCCGGTGGCTACACCTTC,CASSLHTGQGAGGYTF
.,TRBV25-1,TRBJ2-7,.,TGTGCCAGCAGCCAGGCCGGGGCTTTGGGAGAGCAGTACTTC,CASSQAGALGEQYF
.,TRBV3-1/TRBV3-2,TRBJ2-2,.,TGTGCCAGCAGCCAAGGGGCAGGGTCTGACCCCGGGGAGCTGTTTTTT,CASSQGAGSDPGELFF
.,TRBV7-2,TRBJ1-2,TRBD1,TGTGCCAGCAGCGATAACAGGGGGCACTATGGCTACACCTTC,CASSDNRGHYGYTF
.,TRBV29-1,TRBJ2-3,.,TGCAGCGTTGCGACTGTCCGGGCCACAGATACGCAGTATTTT,CSVATVRATDTQYF
.,TRBV28,TRBJ2-1,.,TGTGCCAGCATTGCTGGCCCCTACAATGAGCAGTTCTTC,CASIAGPYNEQFF
.,TRBV7-8,TRBJ2-7,.,TGTGCCAGCAGCTTAGGGACAGTTGGGTACGAGCAGTACTTC,CASSLGTVGYEQYF
.,TRBV13,TRBJ2-1,.,TGTGCCAGCAGCTTAGGCCTAAGTGGTGGTGGTGGGGCTCTTGTTGAGCAGTTCTTC,CASSLGLSGGGGALVEQFF
.,TRBV6-5,TRBJ1-5,.,TGTGCCAGCCGGGCCGGGGGCAATCAGCCCCAGCATTTT,CASRAGGNQPQHF
.,TRBV29-1,TRBJ1-1,TRBD1,TGCAGCGTTGGAGACAGGGCTATGGGAGCTTTCTTT,CSVGDRAMGAFF
few,TRBV11-2,TRBJ2-1,TRBD2,TGTGCCAGCAGCAAAAGGACTAGCCTTAATGAGCAGTTCTTC,CASSKRTSLNEQFF
.,TRBV28,TRBJ1-3,.,TGTGCCAGCAGTCTACCGGGCCCCGGCTCTGGAAACACCATATATTTT,CASSLPGPGSGNTIYF
.,TRBV10-3,TRBJ1-1,.,TGTGCCATCGGACAAGGGGCGGGTACTGAAGCTTTCTTT,CAIGQGAGTEAFF
.,TRBV29-1,TRBJ2-7,.,TGCAGCGTTGGCTCCGGCGGGGCCCCCTACGAGCAGTACTTC,CSVGSGGAPYEQYF
few,TRBV5-4,TRBJ2-7,TRBD2,TGTGCCAGCAGCCCTGGGACTAACCGATACGAGCAGTACTTC,CASSPGTNRYEQYF
.,TRBV5-1,TRBJ1-1,.,TGCGCCAGCAGCCAGGTAAGCAGCACTGAAGCTTTCTTT,CASSQVSSTEAFF
.,TRBV21-1,TRBJ2-7,.,TGTGCCAGCAGCGCCCAAATAGCGGGAAATTACTACGAGCAGTACTTC,CASSAQIAGNYYEQYF
.,TRBV6-1,TRBJ1-2,.,TGTGCCAGCAGTGAACAGGGCAGGTACTACACCTTC,CASSEQGRYYTF
.,TRBV19,TRBJ1-1,.,TGTGCCAGTAGAAACCCCGGGTCCACGGGCGCTGAAGCTTTCTTT,CASRNPGSTGAEAFF
.,TRBV6-6,TRBJ2-7,.,TGTGCCAGCAGTCAGGGAAACCCCTACGAGCAGTACTTC,CASSQGNPYEQYF
.,TRBV30,TRBJ2-7,.,TGTGCCTGGAGTGGGGTAGGGTGGGAGCAGTACTTC,CAWSGVGWEQYF
.,TRBV5-4,TRBJ2-1,.,TGTGCCAGCAGCTCCGGGACGAAAGAATTCTTC,CASSSGTKEFF
.,TRBV2,TRBJ2-7,.,TGTGCCAGCAGTGATTACGAGCAGTACTTC,CASSDYEQYF
.,TRBV12-3/TRBV12-4,TRBJ2-1,.,TGTGCCAGCAGTGAGCCGCCCCCCCCGGAGCAGTTCTTC,CASSEPPPPEQFF
.,TRBV6-2/TRBV6-3,TRBJ1-2,.,TGTGCCAGCAGTTACCTACCTAGGGACTATGGCTACACCTTC,CASSYLPRDYGYTF
.,TRBV5-1,TRBJ2-2,TRBD1,TGCGCCAGCAGCAGGGACAGCGCGAACACCGGGGAGCTGTTTTTT,CASSRDSANTGELFF
once,TRBV10-3,TRBJ2-1,.,TGTGCCATCAGTGAGTCGGGAGTCTCCTACAATGAGCAGTTCTTC,CAISESGVSYNEQFF
.,TRBV7-9,TRBJ2-1,.,TGTGCCAGCAGCTTCTTGGGGGCCGTAAGGAATGAGCAGTTCTTC,CASSFLGAVRNEQFF
few,TRBV27,TRBJ2-7,TRBD2,TGTGCCAGCAGAAGGACCGGGGGGTTGGAGCAGTACTTC,CASRRTGGLEQYF
.,TRBV2,TRBJ2-1,.,TGTGCCAGCAGTCCCCTCCGTAACTATGAGCAGTTCTTC,CASSPLRNYEQFF
.,TRBV6-5,TRBJ2-7,.,TGTGCCAGCGGGGGGCTGGGATACGAGCAGTACTTC,CASGGLGYEQYF
.,TRBV11-2,TRBJ2-4,TRBD2,TGTGCCAGCAGTTTTGGGACTAGCCCCAAAAACATTCAGTACTTC,CASSFGTSPKNIQYF
.,TRBV6-2/TRBV6-3,TRBJ1-1,TRBD1,TGTGCCAGCAGTCCGGGACAGCAGAACACTGAAGCTTTCTTT,CASSPGQQNTEAFF
.,TRBV7-6,TRBJ2-2,.,TGTGCCAGCAGCTTAAAGGGGACCGGGTCTCCAATGGGGGAGCTGTTTTTT,CASSLKGTGSPMGELFF
.,TRBV29-1,TRBJ2-3,.,TGCAGCGTTGCGCCTAGCACAGATACGCAGTATTTT,CSVAPSTDTQYF
.,TRBV7-6,TRBJ2-3,.,TGTGCCAGCAGCGAACCACGGGAGAACACAGATACGCAGTATTTT,CASSEPRENTDTQYF